These T cell receptor beta chains were read from a single sample in a study of blood T cell repertoires in COVID-19. Profiled with immunoSEQ multiplex PCR; TCRdb holds only in-frame clones, not every one. The repertoire holds fewer than 100,000 clones, with about 80% as singletons. The sample comprised peripheral blood. The receptor source for this set is a woman in her 70s with acute or convalescent COVID-19. The CDR3 runs from the conserved cysteine through the conserved F or W. The order of the fields is J gene, V gene, CDR3 protein.

TRBJ2-7 TRBV19 CASSMSRGTPQADEQYF
TRBJ1-1 TRBV4-1 CASSQGSHGTEAFF
TRBJ2-7 TRBV5-1 CASSLETGYEQYF
TRBJ1-4 TRBV7-8 CASSLGAWPTNEKLFF
TRBJ2-4 TRBV2 CASSEEGVTKNIQYF
TRBJ2-1 TRBV5-1 CASSQARGSSYNEQFF
TRBJ1-5 TRBV18 CASSSPNQPQHF
TRBJ1-4 TRBV5-1 CASSSTGGAEKLFF
TRBJ2-3 TRBV7-9 CASSSAGLAGTSTDTQYF
TRBJ2-3 TRBV28 CASSLPYRDTQYF
TRBJ2-7 TRBV5-5 CASSLAGHSLYF
TRBJ2-7 TRBV19 CASSRTGEAYEQYF
TRBJ2-7 TRBV29-1 CSVKGASRDEQYF
TRBJ2-5 TRBV27 CAGTTGGEETQYF
TRBJ2-2 TRBV7-6 CASSRGRGGTGELFF
TRBJ2-7 TRBV7-2 CASSLVQAGPYEQYF
TRBJ2-7 TRBV6-5 CASMRGDEQYF
TRBJ2-5 TRBV28 CASTPEPPGTGGETQYF
TRBJ1-5 TRBV6-4 CASSRQGKFQPQHF
TRBJ1-4 TRBV4-1 CASSQAGGLIEKLFF
TRBJ2-3 TRBV5-1 CASSLAGQRTDTQYF
TRBJ2-3 TRBV11-3 CASSSLGLAGHTDTQYF
TRBJ2-5 TRBV21-1 CASSKEASGGLRETQYF
TRBJ2-3 TRBV2 CAGWTGPSTDTQYF
TRBJ1-2 TRBV19 CASGTGNYGYTF
TRBJ1-5 TRBV5-6 CASSLYSAQPQHF
TRBJ1-1 TRBV7-9 CASSLFSPASGTEAFF
TRBJ2-6 TRBV2 CASSPPPRAGANVLTF
TRBJ2-1 TRBV11-3 CASSLALGGEQFF
TRBJ1-1 TRBV19 CASSIYTGTDEAFF
TRBJ1-5 TRBV6-1 CASSEMRGTHQPQHF
TRBJ1-5 TRBV28 CASSLPGRQPQHF
TRBJ2-3 TRBV5-1 CASSLTTSGGADTQYF
TRBJ1-4 TRBV28 CASSPSTNEKLFF
TRBJ2-1 TRBV25-1 CASSDSYEQFF
TRBJ2-3 TRBV30 CAWSVPGLAPSTDTQYF
TRBJ1-2 TRBV19 CASSRRDRGYGYTF
TRBJ2-1 TRBV28 CASSLGLAYNEQFF
TRBJ2-3 TRBV14 CASSGSGLQRSTDTQYF
TRBJ1-1 TRBV5-4 CASSSGDSMNTEAFF
TRBJ1-2 TRBV4-1 CASSPDWAGANYGYTF
TRBJ2-1 TRBV5-1 CASSDSGKSSYNEQFF
TRBJ2-2 TRBV28 CASSWPTGTGELFF
TRBJ2-7 TRBV18 CASSPRLAGASSYEQYF
TRBJ2-7 TRBV4-3 CASSQSPRGSYEQYF
TRBJ2-2 TRBV7-9 CASSLAGAGNTGELFF
TRBJ2-7 TRBV19 CASSIGSRLIYEQYF
TRBJ1-1 TRBV14 CASSQVAGRTEAFF
TRBJ2-7 TRBV29-1 CSVGGQHEQYF
TRBJ2-3 TRBV28 CASSEGVGTSGRASTDTQYF
TRBJ2-7 TRBV2 CASSELGGRDEQYF
TRBJ2-2 TRBV4-1 CASSQDSAGANTGELFF
TRBJ2-6 TRBV19 CASSTTPGHPSSGANVLTF
TRBJ2-3 TRBV7-9 CASSLDPLTRFTDTQYF
TRBJ2-5 TRBV7-9 CASSLVGLAGGETQYF
TRBJ1-5 TRBV19 CASSTEPGHLPRDF
TRBJ2-7 TRBV27 CASSPYSGAPYEQYF
TRBJ2-7 TRBV6-5 CASSYSRTGGTEQYF